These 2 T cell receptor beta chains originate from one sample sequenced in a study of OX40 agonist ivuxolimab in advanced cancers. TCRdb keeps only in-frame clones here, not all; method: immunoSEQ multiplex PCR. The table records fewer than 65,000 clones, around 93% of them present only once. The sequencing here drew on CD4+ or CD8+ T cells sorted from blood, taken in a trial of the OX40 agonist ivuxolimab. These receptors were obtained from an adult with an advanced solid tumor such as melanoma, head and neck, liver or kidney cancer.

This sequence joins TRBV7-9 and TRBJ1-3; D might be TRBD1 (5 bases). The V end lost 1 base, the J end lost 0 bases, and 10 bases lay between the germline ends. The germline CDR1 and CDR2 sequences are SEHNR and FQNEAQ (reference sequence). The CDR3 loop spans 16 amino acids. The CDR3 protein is CASSLVGLGSGNTIYF. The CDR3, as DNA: TGTGCCAGCAGCTTAGTGGGGCTGGGCTCTGGAAACACCATATATTTT.

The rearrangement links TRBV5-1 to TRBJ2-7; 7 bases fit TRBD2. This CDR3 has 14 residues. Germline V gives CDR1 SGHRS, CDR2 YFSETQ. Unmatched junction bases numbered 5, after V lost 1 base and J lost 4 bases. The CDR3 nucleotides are TGCGCCAGCAGCTTGCCCTCCGGGAGGTACGAGCAGTACTTC. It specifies CASSLPSGRYEQYF.